The present T cell receptor beta chain was sequenced within a study of cytotoxic CD8 clonotypes in ibrutinib-treated CLL. Study-level background: Response sampling occurred after a median roughly 11 months of treatment (range 6 to 36).

Extraction of around 2.2 micrograms of genomic DNA from cryopreserved PBMCs supplied material for TCR beta libraries. Using immunoSEQ multiplex PCR, the repertoire was profiled, and TCRdb retains in-frame clones only, with some absent. The repertoire has a few hundred thousand clones, over 60% of them found once; the top ten carry about 6.7%. As regards this clone: No antigen is known for it.

Broader study findings: Public clonotypes showed up rarely, and on treatment they shrank or held steady. Circulating CD8+ T-cell counts were tracked by baseline clonality, which exceeded that of age-matched healthy donors.

The starting material was PBMCs, obtained after 36 months of ibrutinib treatment. This receptor was obtained from a human donor with chronic lymphocytic leukemia.

The CDR3 loop reads CASSLSWGSSYEQYF. DNA for the CDR3: TGTGCCAGCAGCTTAAGTTGGGGTAGCTCCTACGAGCAGTACTTC. The chain links TRBV7-3 to TRBJ2-7; D not certain. The CDR3 has 15 amino acids. V gave up 1 base and J gave up 0 bases, with 10 bases separating them. The germline V gene encodes CDR1 SGHTA and CDR2 FQGTGA.